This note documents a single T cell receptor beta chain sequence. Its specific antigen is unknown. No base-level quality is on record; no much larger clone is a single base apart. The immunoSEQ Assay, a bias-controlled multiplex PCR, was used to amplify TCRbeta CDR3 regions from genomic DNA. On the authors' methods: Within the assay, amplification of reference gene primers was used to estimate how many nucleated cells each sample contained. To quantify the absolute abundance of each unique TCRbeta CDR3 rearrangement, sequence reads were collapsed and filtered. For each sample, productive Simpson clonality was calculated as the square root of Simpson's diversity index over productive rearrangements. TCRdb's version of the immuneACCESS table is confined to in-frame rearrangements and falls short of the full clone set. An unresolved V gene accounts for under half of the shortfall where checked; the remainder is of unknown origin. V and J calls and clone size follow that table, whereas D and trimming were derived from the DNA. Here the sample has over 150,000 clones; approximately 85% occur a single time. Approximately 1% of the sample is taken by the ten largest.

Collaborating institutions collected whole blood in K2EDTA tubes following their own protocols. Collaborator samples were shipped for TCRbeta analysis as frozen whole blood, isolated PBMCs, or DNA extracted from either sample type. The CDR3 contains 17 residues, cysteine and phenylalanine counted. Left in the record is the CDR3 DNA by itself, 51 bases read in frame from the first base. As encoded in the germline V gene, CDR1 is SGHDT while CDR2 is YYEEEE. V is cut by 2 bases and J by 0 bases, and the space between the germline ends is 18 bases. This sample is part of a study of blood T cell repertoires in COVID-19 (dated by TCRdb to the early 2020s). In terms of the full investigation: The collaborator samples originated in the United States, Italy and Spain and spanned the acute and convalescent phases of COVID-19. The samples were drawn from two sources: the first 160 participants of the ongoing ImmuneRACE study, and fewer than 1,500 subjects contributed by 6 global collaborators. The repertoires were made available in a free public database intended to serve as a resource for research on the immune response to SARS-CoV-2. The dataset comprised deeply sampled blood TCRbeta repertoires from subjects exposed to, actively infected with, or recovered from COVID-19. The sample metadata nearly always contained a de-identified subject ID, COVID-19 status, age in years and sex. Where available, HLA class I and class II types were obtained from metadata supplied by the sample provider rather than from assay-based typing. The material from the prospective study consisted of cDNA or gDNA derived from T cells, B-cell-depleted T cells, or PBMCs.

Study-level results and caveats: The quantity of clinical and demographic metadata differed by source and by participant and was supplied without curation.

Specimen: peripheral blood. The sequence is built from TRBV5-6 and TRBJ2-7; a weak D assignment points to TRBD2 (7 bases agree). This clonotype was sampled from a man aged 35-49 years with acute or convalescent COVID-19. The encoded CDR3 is CASSFPSWGGISYEQYF. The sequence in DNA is TGTGCCAGCAGCTTCCCGTCCTGGGGGGGCATCTCCTACGAGCAGTACTTC.